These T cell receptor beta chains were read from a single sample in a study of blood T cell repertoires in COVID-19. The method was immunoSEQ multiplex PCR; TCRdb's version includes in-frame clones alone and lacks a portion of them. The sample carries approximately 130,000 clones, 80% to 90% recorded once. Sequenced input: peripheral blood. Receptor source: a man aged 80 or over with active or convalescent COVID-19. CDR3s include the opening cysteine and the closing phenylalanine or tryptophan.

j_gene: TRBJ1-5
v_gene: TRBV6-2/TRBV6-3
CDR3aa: CASSYRFQGGNQPQHF

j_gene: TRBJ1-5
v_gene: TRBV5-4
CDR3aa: CASSLAGGPNQPQHF

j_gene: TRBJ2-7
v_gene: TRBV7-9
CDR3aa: CASSFTTDRGNYEQYF

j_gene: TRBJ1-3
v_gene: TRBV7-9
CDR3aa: CASSLVVSSGNTIYF

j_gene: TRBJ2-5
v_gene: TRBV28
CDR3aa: CASSSIRTEEQTQYF

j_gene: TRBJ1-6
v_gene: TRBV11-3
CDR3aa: CASSLGQNNSPLHF

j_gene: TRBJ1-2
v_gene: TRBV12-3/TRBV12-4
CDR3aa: CASRTGGGYGYTF

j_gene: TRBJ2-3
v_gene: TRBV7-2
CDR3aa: CASSETSSVTQYF

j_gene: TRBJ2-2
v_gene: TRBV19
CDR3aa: CASSERTHTGELFF

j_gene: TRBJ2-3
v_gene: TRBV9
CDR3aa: CASSVEYGTGTDTQYF

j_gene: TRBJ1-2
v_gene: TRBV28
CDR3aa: CASSPLTGENYGYTF

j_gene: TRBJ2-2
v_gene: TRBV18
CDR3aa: CASSPSYTGELFF

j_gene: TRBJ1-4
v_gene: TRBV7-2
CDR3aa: CASSLGQGEKLFF

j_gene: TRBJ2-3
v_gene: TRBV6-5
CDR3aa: CASSTSGGGADTQYF

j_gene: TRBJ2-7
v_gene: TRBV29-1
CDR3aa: CSVEDRGQGREQYF

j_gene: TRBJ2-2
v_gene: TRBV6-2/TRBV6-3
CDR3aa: CASSPQPRIPGELFF

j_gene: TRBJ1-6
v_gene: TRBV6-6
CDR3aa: CASSYSEWNSPLHF

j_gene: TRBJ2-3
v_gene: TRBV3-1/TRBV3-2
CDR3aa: CASSGRGYSDTQYF

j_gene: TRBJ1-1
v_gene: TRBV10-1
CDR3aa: CASSGTLNTEAFF

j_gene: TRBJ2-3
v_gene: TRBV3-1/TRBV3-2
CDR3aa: CASSQEGTSIIDTQYF

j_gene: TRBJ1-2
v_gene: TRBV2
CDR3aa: CASSETGLYGYTF

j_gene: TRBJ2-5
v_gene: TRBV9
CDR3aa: CASSEGGEETQYF

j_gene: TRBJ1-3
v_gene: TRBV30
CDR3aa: CAWSGGPSSGNTIYF

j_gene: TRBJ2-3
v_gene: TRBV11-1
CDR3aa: CASSVASGYTDTQYF

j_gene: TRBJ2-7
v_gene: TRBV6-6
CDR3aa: CASNPDSYEQYF

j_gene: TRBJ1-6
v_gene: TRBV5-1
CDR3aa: CASSFLQGASDSPLHF